One TCR beta chain is described in this entry. Its antigen is still unknown. No qualities accompany the bases; no much larger clone lies one base away. This sample is drawn from a study of shared clonotypes between healthy human individuals (dated by TCRdb to 2018 to 2021). About the study as a whole: The cohort comprised a couple of women and a few men aged 18 to 49 years. For each donor, CD4 naive and CD4 memory were each given three plates, CD8 naive was given two plates, and CD8 memory was given one plate. The study deeply sequenced blood TCR repertoires of five healthy adults to estimate repertoire size and the extent of clonotype sharing between individuals. Libraries were prepared and TCR repertoires were sequenced by different laboratories using diverse techniques, in order to increase sequencing depth and limit assay-specific biases. Leukapheresis yielded between about 0.9 and 9 billion PBMCs per donor.

Healthy HIV-negative adults with no recently reported acute infections or vaccinations were included as donors. Every donor was a Caucasian adult living in Nashville, Tennessee, USA. CD4+ T cells were enriched by magnetic negative selection, after which naive cells were positively selected on CD45RA and the negative fraction was taken as the memory subset. Blood was obtained by leukapheresis, after which PBMCs were separated by Ficoll-Histopaque density gradient centrifugation and cryopreserved in liquid nitrogen vapor phase. Purity and quantity of every magnetically sorted T cell population were checked by analytical flow cytometry. From each sorted fraction, genomic DNA was isolated and quantified by UV absorbance on a Nanodrop 2000c. Beyond this particular receptor, the publication reports: The genetic and exposure-history diversity represented was limited by the small number of donors. Across four donors, roughly 5.1% of naive CD4, 3.5% of naive CD8, approximately 2.5% of memory CD4, and under 0.45% of memory CD8 clonotypes were shared. Incomplete sequencing was indicated by rarefaction of sorted-subset datasets, despite the large sequencing depth. Sampling was limited to blood, and TCR repertoires in tissue likely differ from TCR repertoires in blood. Compared with non-shared clonotypes, the clonotypes found in all four sorted-subset donors had higher generation probabilities. Larger estimated clonotype richness was generally found for naive subsets than for memory subsets. Pairwise subsampling led to the expectation that sequencing depth would affect the degree of clonotype sharing among donors.

Using the deep immunoSEQ assay, multiplex PCR amplified TCR CDR3 regions from genomic DNA. For each cell subset, the extracted genomic DNA was distributed evenly across all wells of several immunoSEQ 96-well plates, and each plate served as one replicate. For sorted subsets, 200 to 250 ng genomic DNA, equal to tens of thousands of T cell genomes, was loaded into each replicate PCR. The purified libraries were quantified using a Qubit 3.0 fluorometer, sized with a Bioanalyzer 2100, and then quantified again using the KAPA Library Quantification kit. A separate single-read 150-cycle Illumina NextSeq 550 flow cell was used to sequence each immunoSEQ 96-well plate. Per the authors' processing: Because the immunoSEQ output held only junctional sequences and lacked quality scores, the filtering could not match the filtering applied to full-length reads. To assign V/J genes and CDR3, sequences were annotated using PyIR, a Python wrapper for IgBLAST v1.9, with IMGT germline references. Reads were removed for weak V/J assignments (E-value above 1e-6), missing CDR3, stop codons, out-of-frame junctions, or ambiguous translated residues. A V3J clonotype was defined by an identical inferred V gene, J gene, and CDR3 amino acid sequence. Percentage overlap between repertoires was calculated by dividing the number of shared unique clonotypes by the size of the smaller repertoire. Repertoire richness was assessed with RTK rarefaction, the Chao1 estimator, and Recon v2.1 estimates of unobserved clonotypes. Generation probabilities were computed with OLGA for all TCRbeta clonotypes obtained by the gDNA method from several donors. Sourced from immuneACCESS, this table was stored by TCRdb with only in-frame sequences that have V and J called. A share of the clones is absent; for the studies checked, an unresolved V gene accounts for under half, and the remainder has no known explanation. The V and J calls and clone size come from that table; D and trimming were worked out from the DNA. For this sample there are 2 million to 2.5 million clones; 85% to 95% appear just once. The ten largest clones capture 0.39% of the sample.

Measured from the cysteine to the phenylalanine, the CDR3 is 17 residues long. Left in the record is the CDR3 DNA by itself, 51 bases read in frame from the first base. The junction shows trimming of 4 bases on V and 0 bases on J, plus 15 bases between the germline ends. Sequencing was carried out using naive CD4+ T cells from PBMCs. The cell subset or site label of this sample denotes: CD45RA+ positively selected. The clonotype comes from a young man in good health. Some clones in this sample may be carry-over from other donors' samples. Recombination linked TRBV23-1 to TRBJ1-4; possibly the D gene is TRBD1, per 5 matching bases. TRBV23-1 belongs to the ORF category, with a function that is uncertain. CDR3 region: CASSRAGWDATNEKLFF. The DNA is TGCGCCAGCAGTCGGGCAGGGTGGGACGCAACTAATGAAAAACTGTTTTTT.